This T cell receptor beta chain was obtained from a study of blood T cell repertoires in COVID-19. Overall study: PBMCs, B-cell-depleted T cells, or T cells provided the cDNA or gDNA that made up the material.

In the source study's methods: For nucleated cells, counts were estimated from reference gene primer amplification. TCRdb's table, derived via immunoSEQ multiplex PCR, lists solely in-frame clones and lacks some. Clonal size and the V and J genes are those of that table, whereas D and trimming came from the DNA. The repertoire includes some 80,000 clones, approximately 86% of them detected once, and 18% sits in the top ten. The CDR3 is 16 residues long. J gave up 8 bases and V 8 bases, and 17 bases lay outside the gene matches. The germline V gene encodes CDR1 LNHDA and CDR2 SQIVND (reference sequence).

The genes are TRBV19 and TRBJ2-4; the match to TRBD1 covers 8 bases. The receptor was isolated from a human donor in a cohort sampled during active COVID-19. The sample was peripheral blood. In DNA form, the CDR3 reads TGTGCCAGTCAGTATAGGGAAACAGGGGGACGGGACATTCAGTACTTC. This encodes CASQYRETGGRDIQYF.